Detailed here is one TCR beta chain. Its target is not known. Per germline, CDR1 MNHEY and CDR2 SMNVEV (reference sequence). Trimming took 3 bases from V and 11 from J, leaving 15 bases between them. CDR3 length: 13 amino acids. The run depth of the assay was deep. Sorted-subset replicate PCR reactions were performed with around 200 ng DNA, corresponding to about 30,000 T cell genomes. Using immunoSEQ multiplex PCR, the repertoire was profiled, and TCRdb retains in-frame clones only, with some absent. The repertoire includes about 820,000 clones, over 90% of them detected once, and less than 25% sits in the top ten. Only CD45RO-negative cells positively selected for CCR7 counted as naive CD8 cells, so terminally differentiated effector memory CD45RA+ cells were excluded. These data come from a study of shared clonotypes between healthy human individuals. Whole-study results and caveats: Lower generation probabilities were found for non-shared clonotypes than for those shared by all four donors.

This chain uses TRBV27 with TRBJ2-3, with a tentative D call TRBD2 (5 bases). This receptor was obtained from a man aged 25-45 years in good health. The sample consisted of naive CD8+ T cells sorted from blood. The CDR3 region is CASSLSRRHGQYF. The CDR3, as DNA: TGTGCCAGCAGTTTGTCGCGGAGGCATGGGCAGTATTTT.